One and the same sample provided the 18 T cell receptor gamma chains below, sequenced in a study of gamma-delta chains in newborns, infants, children. TCRdb applied CATT to the reads for clone calling. The sample has over a thousand gamma-chain clones; more than 35% are singletons. The sequenced sample consisted of blood. The source is a child who was a newborn, infant or young child, either healthy, febrile or measles-vaccinated (not recorded which).

This clone has more than one count but fewer than ten. This rearrangement joins TRGV3 to TRGJ1 or TRGJ2. TCRdb leaves out the J gene; it was filled in here by matching the DNA to germline. The germline CDR1 and CDR2 sequences are VTNTFY and YDVSTARD (reference sequence). V lost 0 bases to trimming and J lost 5 bases; unmatched junction nucleotides: 4. This CDR3 has 13 residues. In DNA, the CDR3 is TGTGCCACCTGGGACAGGCAGAATTATAAGAAACTCTTT. Residues: CATWDRQNYKKLF.

This clone was seen a handful of times. V is TRGV8 and J is TRGJ1 or TRGJ2. The CDR3 is 11 amino acids. Germline CDR1 and CDR2: VENAVY and YDSYNSRV. V was pared by 2 bases and J by 7 bases, with 2 bases of the junction left unmatched. The CDR3 region is CATWDIYKKLF. The CDR3, as DNA: TGTGCCACCTGGGATATATATAAGAAACTCTTT.

In this sample, this clone turned up a few times. The gene calls are TRGV8 and TRGJ1 or TRGJ2. No J gene is reported in TCRdb; it was inferred here by comparing the DNA with germline. The length of the CDR3 is 12 residues. Germline trimming cut 1 base from V and 5 bases from J; bases unmatched to any gene: 2. CDR1 and CDR2 from the germline V gene are VENAVY and YDSYNSRV. In DNA form, the CDR3 reads TGTGCCACCTGGGATAGTAATTATAAGAAACTCTTT. Protein: CATWDSNYKKLF.

This sequence joins TRGV9 and TRGJP. The J gene, missing from TCRdb, was assigned here through DNA to germline matching. The length of the CDR3 is 17 residues. V dropped 5 bases and J dropped 4; count of bases not matched to a gene: 8. Germline lookup yields CDR1 GITISATS and CDR2 ISYDGTV (reference sequence). The CDR3 DNA follows: TGTGCCTTGTGGGGGGAGACCCAAGAGTTGGGCAAAAAAATCAAGGTATTT. Encoded protein: CALWGETQELGKKIKVF.

This clone was detected only a few times. The chain employs TRGV9 and TRGJP. As TCRdb names no J gene, one was assigned here on the basis of a DNA match to germline. Germline CDR1 is GITISATS and CDR2 is ISYDGTV (reference sequence). The CDR3 consists of 16 residues. The junction had 4 bases not matched to a gene; V was cut back by 4 bases and J by 4 bases. CDR3 protein: CALWDIQELGKKIKVF. CDR3 DNA: TGTGCCTTGTGGGACATACAAGAGTTGGGCAAAAAAATCAAGGTATTT.

This clone was counted only a few times. The V gene is TRGV3, the J gene TRGJP2. The J gene is not listed in TCRdb, so it was assigned here from a DNA match to germline. Germline V CDR1 and CDR2: VTNTFY, YDVSTARD (reference sequence). The CDR3 is made up of 14 amino acids. J lost 2 bases, V lost 5 bases, and 5 bases had no gene match. This chain's CDR3 is CATWVLSSDWIKTF. The CDR3 DNA is TGTGCCACCTGGGTCCTAAGTAGTGATTGGATCAAGACGTTT.

On this clone: Relative to the germline gene, one junction end is altered; a read error may explain this. The chain links TRGV9 to TRGJP. No J gene was available from TCRdb, and it was assigned here by a germline match of the DNA. This CDR3 comprises 18 residues. From germline, CDR1 is GITISATS and CDR2 ISYDGTV (reference sequence). This CDR3 is CALWEATAQELGKKTKVF. The CDR3 DNA reads TGTGCCTTGTGGGAGGCCACTGCCCAGGAGTTGGGCAAAAAAACCAAGGTATTT.

This rearrangement joins TRGV9 to TRGJ1 or TRGJ2. As TCRdb names no J gene, one was assigned here on the basis of a DNA match to germline. CDR1 GITISATS and CDR2 ISYDGTV come from the germline V gene (reference sequence). V trimming: 0 bases; J trimming: 2 bases; junction bases outside the gene matches: 4. The CDR3 sequence is 14 residues long. The CDR3 loop reads CALWEVRDYYKKLF. CDR3 coding DNA: TGTGCCTTGTGGGAGGTGAGGGATTATTATAAGAAACTCTTT.

Worth noting for this clone: Distinct nucleotide sequences in the sample also encode this CDR3. The rearrangement uses TRGV9 and TRGJP. The J gene, left out of TCRdb, was set here by checking the DNA against germline. V was clipped by 0 bases and J by 5 bases; unmatched bases: 4. The V gene's germline CDR1 is GITISATS and CDR2 ISYDGTV (reference sequence). CDR3 length: 17 residues. The CDR3 spells CALWEVVEELGKKIKVF. CDR3 in DNA: TGTGCCTTGTGGGAGGTGGTAGAAGAGTTGGGCAAAAAAATCAAGGTATTT.

The V gene remains uncalled, whereas the J gene is TRGJP. The CDR3 consists of 16 residues. CDR3 sequence: CALCVVVELGKEIKVF. For the CDR3, the DNA is TGTGCCTTGTGTGTCGTGGTGGAGTTGGGCAAAGAAATCAAGGTATTT.

J is TRGJP and V is TRGV9. No J segment appears in TCRdb, so it was assigned here by matching the sequence to germline. The CDR3 loop spans 11 amino acids. With V trimmed by 4 bases and J by 18 bases, 3 bases remained unmatched. The germline V gene encodes CDR1 GITISATS and CDR2 ISYDGTV (reference sequence). The CDR3: CALWERKIKVF. The DNA of the CDR3 is TGTGCCTTGTGGGAAAGAAAAATCAAGGTATTT.

The rearrangement links TRGV9 to TRGJP. As TCRdb names no J gene, one was assigned here on the basis of a DNA match to germline. Germline V gives CDR1 GITISATS, CDR2 ISYDGTV (reference sequence). The CDR3 consists of 17 residues. Trimming removed 0 bases from V and 6 bases from J; junction bases left unmatched: 5. The CDR3 DNA follows: TGTGCCTTGTGGGAGGTGCACACAGAGTTGGGCAAAAAAATCAAGGTATTT. Translated: CALWEVHTELGKKIKVF.

This clone is labeled large. The rearrangement uses TRGV9 and TRGJP. The J gene was not available in TCRdb and was assigned here by matching the DNA to germline segments. The V and J ends lost 2 bases and 4 bases, in that order; junction bases with no gene match: 5. This CDR3 is 17 amino acids long. CDR1 GITISATS and CDR2 ISYDGTV come from the germline V gene (reference sequence). CDR3 DNA: TGTGCCTTGTGGGAGGCGAAACAAGAGTTGGGCAAAAAAATCAAGGTATTT. This gives the protein CALWEAKQELGKKIKVF.

V usage is TRGV9 and J usage is TRGJ1 or TRGJ2. The J gene, left out of TCRdb, was set here by checking the DNA against germline. The V gene's germline CDR1 is GITISATS and CDR2 ISYDGTV (reference sequence). The CDR3 has 15 residues. J was trimmed by 3 bases and V by 0 bases; bases with no gene match: 8. The CDR3 DNA reads as TGTGCCTTGTGGGAGGTGCATGGTCCTTATTATAAGAAACTCTTT. The encoded protein is CALWEVHGPYYKKLF.

Of note for this clone: This specimen includes other DNA sequences encoding the same CDR3. The chain links TRGV9 to TRGJP. TCRdb is silent on the J gene; assignment here came from matching the DNA to germline. Unmatched junction bases numbered 7, after V lost 1 base and J lost 10 bases. The CDR3 spans 16 residues. The germline CDR1 and CDR2 sequences are GITISATS and ISYDGTV (reference sequence). This chain's CDR3 is CALWEVRGLGKKIKVF. Written as DNA, the CDR3 is TGTGCCTTGTGGGAGGTTCGAGGATTGGGCAAAAAAATCAAGGTATTT.

This clone is judged large. This sequence joins TRGV9 and TRGJP. TCRdb offers no J gene call, so here the DNA was matched to germline to obtain one. The CDR3 has 17 amino acids. Germline V gene sequence: CDR1 GITISATS, CDR2 ISYDGTV (reference sequence). V gave up 0 bases and J gave up 7 bases; unmatched junction bases: 6. For the CDR3, the DNA is TGTGCCTTGTGGGAGGTGCAGGAGGAGTTGGGCAAAAAAATCAAGGTATTT. Its protein product is CALWEVQEELGKKIKVF.

Concerning this clone: Other DNA sequences in the same sample also yield this CDR3. The chain joins TRGV9 to TRGJP. Germline matching of the DNA provided the J gene here, since TCRdb leaves it blank. V shed 2 bases and J 11 bases; nucleotides not matched to a gene: 12. The CDR3 has 17 residues. From germline, CDR1 is GITISATS and CDR2 ISYDGTV (reference sequence). CDR3 in amino acids: CALWEDLSELGKKIKVF. The CDR3, as DNA: TGTGCCTTGTGGGAGGACCTCAGCGAGCTGGGCAAAAAAATCAAGGTATTT.

In the case of this clone: Sequence at one end of the junction differs from germline and may be a read error. The same CDR3 can be traced to other DNA sequences in this sample. This sequence joins TRGV9 and TRGJP. Here the J gene was assigned by germline matching of the DNA, as TCRdb has none. Germline V gene sequence: CDR1 GITISATS, CDR2 ISYDGTV (reference sequence). CDR3 length: 17 amino acids. This CDR3 is CALWEDLSELGKKIKVF. CDR3 bases: TGTGCCTTGTGGGAGGACCTCAGCGAGTTGGGTAAAAAAATCAAGGTATTT.